The rows below give T cell receptor beta chains drawn from one sample of a study of blood T cell repertoires in COVID-19. Sequenced by immunoSEQ multiplex PCR; TCRdb stores in-frame clones only, minus some. The sample consists of 450,000 or so clones, about 87% of them appearing once. Material for sequencing was peripheral blood. The receptors stem from a young man with COVID-19, enrolled during active disease. Each CDR3 is given with its conserved first and last residue. Each record gives: clone size, J gene, V gene, D gene, CDR3 protein, CDR3 DNA. A D gene is named only where the DNA matches it firmly. Clone size is not always given. Where it is, it says once, few, many or a class for expanded clones.

clone size: .
J gene: TRBJ1-2
V gene: TRBV6-2/TRBV6-3
D gene: .
CDR3 protein: CASSHAVNYGYTF
CDR3 DNA: TGTGCCAGCAGCCATGCAGTTAACTATGGCTACACCTTC

clone size: .
J gene: TRBJ1-5
V gene: TRBV19
D gene: .
CDR3 protein: CASSISGRRGSNQPQHF
CDR3 DNA: TGTGCCAGTAGTATTTCAGGAAGGCGAGGGAGCAATCAGCCCCAGCATTTT

clone size: .
J gene: TRBJ2-3
V gene: TRBV29-1
D gene: TRBD2
CDR3 protein: CSVDVLAGGIDTQYF
CDR3 DNA: TGCAGCGTTGATGTCCTAGCGGGAGGAATAGATACGCAGTATTTT

clone size: .
J gene: TRBJ1-3
V gene: TRBV18
D gene: .
CDR3 protein: CASSPPVDTRSGNTIYF
CDR3 DNA: TGTGCCAGCTCACCACCAGTAGACACTCGCTCTGGAAACACCATATATTTT

clone size: .
J gene: TRBJ1-4
V gene: TRBV19
D gene: .
CDR3 protein: CASSVTLTVMEKLFF
CDR3 DNA: TGTGCCAGTAGTGTTACCCTGACAGTGATGGAAAAACTGTTTTTT

clone size: .
J gene: TRBJ2-4
V gene: TRBV30
D gene: .
CDR3 protein: CAWTPGRGAAKNIQYF
CDR3 DNA: TGTGCCTGGACCCCTGGTCGTGGGGCAGCCAAAAACATTCAGTACTTC

clone size: .
J gene: TRBJ2-1
V gene: TRBV5-4
D gene: .
CDR3 protein: CASSFRLVGGRAYNEQFF
CDR3 DNA: TGTGCCAGCAGCTTTAGGCTCGTTGGGGGCCGGGCCTACAATGAGCAGTTCTTC

clone size: .
J gene: TRBJ1-1
V gene: TRBV27
D gene: .
CDR3 protein: CASSWGVMNTEAFF
CDR3 DNA: TGTGCCAGCAGCTGGGGGGTTATGAACACTGAAGCTTTCTTT

clone size: .
J gene: TRBJ2-3
V gene: TRBV6-1
D gene: .
CDR3 protein: CASSEKDRFGDTQYF
CDR3 DNA: TGTGCCAGCAGTGAAAAAGACAGGTTTGGAGATACGCAGTATTTT

clone size: .
J gene: TRBJ2-7
V gene: TRBV5-4
D gene: .
CDR3 protein: CASSTTTGFTYEQYF
CDR3 DNA: TGTGCCAGCAGCACAACAACAGGGTTTACCTACGAGCAGTACTTC

clone size: .
J gene: TRBJ2-5
V gene: TRBV18
D gene: TRBD2
CDR3 protein: CASSPVLAGGLSETQYF
CDR3 DNA: TGTGCCAGCTCACCAGTTTTGGCGGGGGGATTGTCGGAGACCCAGTACTTC

clone size: .
J gene: TRBJ2-7
V gene: TRBV6-1
D gene: TRBD2
CDR3 protein: CASTKGTSGDYEQYF
CDR3 DNA: TGTGCCAGCACCAAGGGGACTAGCGGTGACTACGAGCAGTACTTC

clone size: .
J gene: TRBJ2-7
V gene: TRBV4-1
D gene: .
CDR3 protein: CASSVLAGVRISYEQYF
CDR3 DNA: TGCGCCAGCAGTGTATTGGCAGGGGTAAGGATATCCTACGAGCAGTACTTC

clone size: .
J gene: TRBJ1-3
V gene: TRBV30
D gene: .
CDR3 protein: CAWSVGEPGNTIYF
CDR3 DNA: TGTGCCTGGAGTGTAGGGGAACCTGGAAACACCATATATTTT

clone size: few
J gene: TRBJ1-1
V gene: TRBV2
D gene: .
CDR3 protein: CASRQTGINTEAFF
CDR3 DNA: TGTGCCAGCAGACAGACAGGTATAAACACTGAAGCTTTCTTT

clone size: .
J gene: TRBJ2-5
V gene: TRBV2
D gene: .
CDR3 protein: CASSQLASQETQYF
CDR3 DNA: TGTGCCAGCAGTCAACTAGCAAGCCAAGAGACCCAGTACTTC

clone size: .
J gene: TRBJ1-4
V gene: TRBV28
D gene: .
CDR3 protein: CASSLPSQGLGVVKLFF
CDR3 DNA: TGTGCCAGCAGTTTACCGTCCCAGGGGTTAGGAGTCGTAAAACTGTTTTTT

clone size: once
J gene: TRBJ1-4
V gene: TRBV2
D gene: .
CDR3 protein: CASSDREELFF
CDR3 DNA: TGTGCCAGCAGTGACAGGGAGGAACTGTTTTTT

clone size: .
J gene: TRBJ2-3
V gene: TRBV12-3/TRBV12-4
D gene: TRBD1
CDR3 protein: CASRTQGTDTQYF
CDR3 DNA: TGTGCCAGCAGAACACAGGGGACAGATACGCAGTATTTT

clone size: .
J gene: TRBJ2-7
V gene: TRBV20-1
D gene: TRBD2
CDR3 protein: CSASPGTSGRPAEQYF
CDR3 DNA: TGCAGTGCTAGTCCCGGGACTAGCGGACGTCCAGCCGAGCAGTACTTC

clone size: .
J gene: TRBJ2-7
V gene: TRBV5-1
D gene: .
CDR3 protein: CASSPQQGNPYEQYF
CDR3 DNA: TGCGCCAGCAGCCCTCAACAGGGAAATCCCTACGAGCAGTACTTC

clone size: .
J gene: TRBJ2-1
V gene: TRBV5-4
D gene: TRBD2
CDR3 protein: CASSFAGTSGYNEQFF
CDR3 DNA: TGTGCCAGCAGCTTCGCGGGGACTAGCGGGTACAATGAGCAGTTCTTC

clone size: .
J gene: TRBJ2-7
V gene: TRBV12-5
D gene: .
CDR3 protein: CASGSAFGATSEQYF
CDR3 DNA: TGTGCTAGTGGTTCCGCTTTTGGGGCCACTTCCGAGCAGTACTTC

clone size: .
J gene: TRBJ2-1
V gene: TRBV7-9
D gene: TRBD2
CDR3 protein: CASSTWTSPNTGNEQFF
CDR3 DNA: TGTGCCAGCTCAACATGGACTAGCCCTAATACTGGCAATGAGCAGTTCTTC

clone size: .
J gene: TRBJ2-1
V gene: TRBV4-2
D gene: .
CDR3 protein: CASSLGSNNEQFF
CDR3 DNA: TGTGCCAGCAGCCTTGGGAGTAACAATGAGCAGTTCTTC

clone size: .
J gene: TRBJ2-3
V gene: TRBV27
D gene: TRBD1
CDR3 protein: CASSAGTGNTDTQYF
CDR3 DNA: TGTGCCAGCAGTGCGGGGACAGGGAACACAGATACGCAGTATTTT

clone size: .
J gene: TRBJ2-5
V gene: TRBV5-1
D gene: .
CDR3 protein: CASSIRGQETQYF
CDR3 DNA: TGCGCCAGCAGCATCCGGGGACAAGAGACCCAGTACTTC

clone size: .
J gene: TRBJ1-1
V gene: TRBV10-3
D gene: .
CDR3 protein: CAISESLQGRAFF
CDR3 DNA: TGTGCCATCAGTGAGTCTTTACAGGGTCGGGCTTTCTTT

clone size: .
J gene: TRBJ1-1
V gene: TRBV20-1
D gene: .
CDR3 protein: CSASVGGPNTEAFF
CDR3 DNA: TGCAGTGCTAGTGTGGGGGGACCGAACACTGAAGCTTTCTTT

clone size: .
J gene: TRBJ1-1
V gene: TRBV3-1/TRBV3-2
D gene: TRBD1
CDR3 protein: CASSPGQGMNTEAFF
CDR3 DNA: TGTGCCAGCAGCCCCGGACAGGGGATGAACACTGAAGCTTTCTTT

clone size: .
J gene: TRBJ1-1
V gene: TRBV7-9
D gene: .
CDR3 protein: CASSLGGDNTEAFF
CDR3 DNA: TGTGCCAGCAGCTTAGGCGGAGATAACACTGAAGCTTTCTTT

clone size: few
J gene: TRBJ1-2
V gene: TRBV5-5
D gene: .
CDR3 protein: CASSLAPTDYYGYTF
CDR3 DNA: TGTGCCAGCAGCTTGGCCCCGACAGACTACTATGGCTACACCTTC

clone size: .
J gene: TRBJ2-7
V gene: TRBV5-4
D gene: TRBD2
CDR3 protein: CASSPRGSGSGYEQYF
CDR3 DNA: TGTGCCAGCAGCCCCCGAGGTAGCGGGAGTGGCTACGAGCAGTACTTC

clone size: many
J gene: TRBJ2-7
V gene: TRBV27
D gene: TRBD1
CDR3 protein: CASSRDRVYDEQYF
CDR3 DNA: TGTGCCAGTTCCCGGGACAGGGTGTACGACGAGCAGTACTTC

clone size: .
J gene: TRBJ2-3
V gene: TRBV30
D gene: TRBD2
CDR3 protein: CAWREGLAGDFSTQYF
CDR3 DNA: TGTGCCTGGAGGGAGGGACTAGCGGGAGATTTTTCGACGCAGTATTTT

clone size: .
J gene: TRBJ2-5
V gene: TRBV19
D gene: TRBD1
CDR3 protein: CASSRDRVDETQYF
CDR3 DNA: TGTGCCAGTAGCCGGGACAGGGTGGACGAGACCCAGTACTTC

clone size: .
J gene: TRBJ2-2
V gene: TRBV7-9
D gene: TRBD1
CDR3 protein: CASSFSGGLNTGELFF
CDR3 DNA: TGTGCCAGCAGCTTCTCAGGGGGCCTCAACACCGGGGAGCTGTTTTTT

clone size: .
J gene: TRBJ2-7
V gene: TRBV11-2
D gene: .
CDR3 protein: CASSRDMTSGGYEQYF
CDR3 DNA: TGTGCCAGCAGCCGAGATATGACCTCGGGTGGCTACGAGCAGTACTTC

clone size: .
J gene: TRBJ1-6
V gene: TRBV5-4
D gene: .
CDR3 protein: CASSLAGYNSPLHF
CDR3 DNA: TGTGCCAGCAGCTTGGCGGGGTATAATTCACCCCTCCACTTT

clone size: .
J gene: TRBJ2-7
V gene: TRBV30
D gene: TRBD1
CDR3 protein: CAWSPPTGLSYEQYF
CDR3 DNA: TGTGCCTGGAGTCCTCCGACAGGGCTCTCCTACGAGCAGTACTTC

clone size: .
J gene: TRBJ2-3
V gene: TRBV28
D gene: .
CDR3 protein: CASSSGLSPDTQYF
CDR3 DNA: TGTGCCAGCAGTTCCGGACTAAGCCCAGATACGCAGTATTTT

clone size: .
J gene: TRBJ1-1
V gene: TRBV19
D gene: .
CDR3 protein: CASGAGAMNTEAFF
CDR3 DNA: TGTGCCAGTGGTGCGGGGGCCATGAACACTGAAGCTTTCTTT

clone size: .
J gene: TRBJ2-1
V gene: TRBV11-3
D gene: TRBD2
CDR3 protein: CASSLHLREANEQFF
CDR3 DNA: TGTGCCAGCAGCCTCCACTTGCGGGAGGCCAATGAGCAGTTCTTC

clone size: .
J gene: TRBJ2-7
V gene: TRBV5-6
D gene: TRBD2
CDR3 protein: CASSFGLAGYEQYF
CDR3 DNA: TGTGCCAGCAGCTTTGGGCTAGCGGGTTACGAGCAGTACTTC

clone size: .
J gene: TRBJ1-1
V gene: TRBV11-1
D gene: .
CDR3 protein: CASSLSRTSNTEAFF
CDR3 DNA: TGTGCCAGCAGTCTTTCGCGGACATCGAACACTGAAGCTTTCTTT

clone size: .
J gene: TRBJ2-5
V gene: TRBV6-5
D gene: .
CDR3 protein: CASSLRQETQYF
CDR3 DNA: TGTGCCAGCAGTCTGCGACAAGAGACCCAGTACTTC

clone size: .
J gene: TRBJ2-2
V gene: TRBV30
D gene: .
CDR3 protein: CAWRPMRVNTGELFF
CDR3 DNA: TGTGCCTGGAGGCCCATGCGGGTGAACACCGGGGAGCTGTTTTTT

clone size: .
J gene: TRBJ2-7
V gene: TRBV5-1
D gene: TRBD1
CDR3 protein: CASKPTPGTASYEQYF
CDR3 DNA: TGCGCCAGCAAACCTACCCCCGGGACAGCCTCCTACGAGCAGTACTTC